Shown below are 5 T cell receptor beta chains from a single sample sequenced in a study of shared clonotypes between healthy human individuals. Data came from immunoSEQ multiplex PCR; TCRdb stores just in-frame clones and leaves some out. Here the sample spans 2 million or so clones, about 95% being singletons. Sample: naive CD4+ T cells sorted from blood. The subset was: CD45RA+ positively selected. These receptors were taken from a man between 18 and 35 years old in good health.

About this clone itself: In the same sample, other DNA sequences code for this CDR3. CDR3 sequence: CASSPGDYGYTF. The CDR3 region has the DNA TGTGCCAGCAGTCCAGGGGACTATGGCTACACCTTC. The V and J genes are TRBV6-6 and TRBJ1-2; TRBD1 might be the D (6 bases). V lost 5 bases to trimming and J lost 3 bases, with 7 bases between them. The CDR3 contains 12 residues. Looked up from germline, CDR1 is MNHNY and CDR2 is SVGAGI (reference sequence).

This rearrangement joins TRBV10-2 to TRBJ1-2; tentatively, D is TRBD1 (6 bases). Deletions cut 4 bases from V and 2 bases from J, with 11 bases between. CDR3 length: 14 amino acids. Germline CDR1 is WSHSY and CDR2 is SAAADI. This CDR3 is CASSASGANYGYTF. The CDR3 nucleotides read TGCGCCAGCAGTGCATCGGGGGCGAACTATGGCTACACCTTC.

This chain uses TRBV6-6 with TRBJ1-3; D is undetermined. V was shortened by 7 bases and J by 0 bases, with 13 bases between the two germline ends. The V gene's germline CDR1 is MNHNY and CDR2 SVGAGI (reference sequence). CDR3 length: 15 residues. The CDR3 DNA reads as TGTGCCAGCACCGGCTCATGGAGCTCTGGAAACACCATATATTTT. Protein: CASTGSWSSGNTIYF.

This clone showed up just once. The chain uses TRBV7-6 and TRBJ1-4; 7 bases match TRBD1. The V and J ends lost 5 bases and 5 bases, in that order; junction bases with no gene match: 11. Germline CDR1 SGHVS, CDR2 FNYEAQ. The CDR3 extends over 16 amino acids. The CDR3 DNA is TGTGCCAGCAGCCCGGGAAGACAGGGCCGGAATGAAAAACTGTTTTTT. Its translation: CASSPGRQGRNEKLFF. The complete variable domain, with remaining parts taken from reference TRBV7-6 and TRBJ1-4, reads GAGVSQSPRYKVTKRGQDVALRCDPISGHVSLYWYRQALGQGPEFLTYFNYEAQQDKSGLPNDRFSAERPEGSISTLTIQRTEQRDSAMYRCASSPGRQGRNEKLFFGSGTQLSVL.

V and J are TRBV6-1 and TRBJ1-6; D gene unclear. Trimming removed 3 bases at V and 7 bases at J, with 13 bases between. Germline V gene data show CDR1 as MNHNS and CDR2 as SASEGT. This CDR3 contains 15 residues. The CDR3 sequence: CASSEYGRENSPLHF. In DNA, the CDR3 is TGTGCCAGCAGTGAGTACGGGCGCGAGAATTCACCCCTCCACTTT.